The 11 T cell receptor beta chains reported below all come from one sample, sequenced in a study of naive and memory T cell subsets. Notes on the study in general: Especially in CD8 cells, naive repertoires contained a few larger clonotypes, possibly CD45RA-re-expressing memory cells.

Both TRBC1 and TRBC2 were covered by a beta constant-region primer of two equimolar oligonucleotides. The ligated cDNA underwent four PCR rounds using SP2 and nested alpha and beta constant-region primers. TCRdb reprocessed the UMI-ligation and nested PCR reads via MiXCR and lists one record per CDR3 protein. The sample consists of under 150,000 distinct CDR3 sequences, about 20% of them appearing once. Their recognized antigens are unknown. The sample consisted of naive CD8+ T cells from blood. These receptors were taken from a human donor in good health.

This clonotype was observed a handful of times. This chain uses TRBV20-1 with TRBJ2-7; TRBD2 agrees at 7 bases. This CDR3 has 14 residues. Trimming cost V 1 base and J 1 base; bases outside gene matches: 4. Looked up from germline, CDR1 is DFQATT and CDR2 is SNEGSKA (reference sequence). DNA for the CDR3: TGCAGTGCTAGAGTTCTAGCGGAGTCCTACGAGCAGTACTTC. Protein sequence: CSARVLAESYEQYF.

The rearrangement uses TRBV29-1 and TRBJ2-2; 7 bases match TRBD2. The V gene's germline CDR1 is SQVTM and CDR2 ANQGSEA. J gave up 2 bases and V 3 bases, and 6 bases lay outside the gene matches. The CDR3 loop spans 15 amino acids. This chain's CDR3 is CSVEDRAGNTGELFF. The CDR3 region has the DNA TGCAGCGTTGAGGACCGAGCGGGAAACACCGGGGAGCTGTTTTTT.

This rearrangement joins TRBV12-3 or TRBV12-4 to TRBJ2-5; the match to TRBD2 covers 8 bases. V lost 5 bases, J lost 2 bases, and 4 bases stayed unmatched. The CDR3 contains 14 residues. This CDR3 is CASSQRLAQETQYF. CDR3 coding DNA: TGTGCCAGCAGTCAGAGACTAGCGCAAGAGACCCAGTACTTC.

The chain recombines TRBV20-1 with TRBJ2-1; 7 bases align to TRBD1. Trimming removed 6 bases from V and 5 bases from J; junction bases left unmatched: 10. This CDR3 region has 14 residues. Germline V gene sequence: CDR1 DFQATT, CDR2 SNEGSKA (reference sequence). This chain's CDR3 is CSAPTGDPNNEQFF. The CDR3 DNA reads TGCAGTGCCCCCACAGGGGACCCTAACAATGAGCAGTTCTTC.

This clonotype was detected many times. V is TRBV10-3 and J is TRBJ2-3; D is unclear. The CDR3 consists of 15 residues. Germline V gene lookup returns CDR1 ENHRY and CDR2 SYGVKD. Between the trimmed V and J ends, which lost 2 bases and 1 base, there was a span of 10 bases. The CDR3 DNA is TGTGCCATCAGTGAGAGCCCGGATGGCACAGATACGCAGTATTTT. As protein: CAISESPDGTDTQYF.

The chain uses TRBV29-1 and TRBJ1-1; a possible D gene is TRBD1 (5 bases). This CDR3 spans 11 amino acids. The V gene lost 3 bases and the J gene lost 4 bases, with 6 bases spanning the gap. The germline CDR1 and CDR2 sequences are SQVTM and ANQGSEA. The CDR3 reads CSVEGGTEAFF. The CDR3, as DNA: TGCAGCGTTGAGGGGGGCACTGAAGCTTTCTTT. Combining the CDR3 with reference TRBV29-1 and TRBJ1-1 gives the whole variable domain SAVISQKPSRDICQRGTSLTIQCQVDSQVTMMFWYRQQPGQSLTLIATANQGSEATYESGFVIDKFPISRPNLTFSTLTVSNMSPEDSSIYLCSVEGGTEAFFGQGTRLTVV.

The chain joins TRBV3-1 to TRBJ2-1, with 14 bases identical to TRBD2. In germline, CDR1 is LGHDT, CDR2 YNNKEL (reference sequence). The CDR3 is 16 amino acids. V shed 4 bases and J 6 bases; nucleotides not matched to a gene: 5. CDR3: CASSPGTSGRINEQFF. CDR3 nucleotides: TGTGCCAGCAGCCCTGGGACTAGCGGGAGAATCAATGAGCAGTTCTTC.

In its sample, this clonotype was seen a few times. The V and J genes are TRBV27 and TRBJ1-2; 7 bases are a match to TRBD1. V was clipped by 6 bases and J by 7 bases; unmatched bases: 11. Germline lookup yields CDR1 MNHEY and CDR2 SMNVEV (reference sequence). The CDR3 is made up of 14 amino acids. The DNA for the CDR3 is TGTGCCAGCAGCAAACTGGGAGGGGGCGGTGGCTACACCTTC. Encoded protein: CASSKLGGGGGYTF.

This clonotype occurred a few times. V gene TRBV28 combines with J gene TRBJ1-6; no clear D. This CDR3 has 17 amino acids. The V end was cut by 6 bases, the J end by 1 base, with 16 bases between. Germline values: CDR1 MDHEN, CDR2 SYDVKM. CDR3 protein: CASSPAHRESYNSPLHF. The CDR3 nucleotides are TGTGCCAGCAGCCCAGCCCACCGAGAGTCCTATAATTCACCCCTCCACTTT.

Remarks on this clonotype: The junction does not match germline at one end; this may be a read error. This chain joins TRBV4-2 and TRBJ2-1; TRBD2 matches at 10 bases. The germline V gene encodes CDR1 LGHNA and CDR2 YNFKEQ. The CDR3 has 17 residues. The CDR3 sequence: CASSEEASGSPYNEQFF. The DNA of the CDR3 is TGTGCCAGCAGCGAAGAGGCTAGCGGGAGCCCCTACAATGAGCAGTTCTTC.

V usage is TRBV6-5 and J usage is TRBJ2-1; 7 nucleotides line up with TRBD1. Germline V gene sequence: CDR1 MNHEY, CDR2 SVGAGI. The V and J ends lost 4 bases and 3 bases, in that order; junction bases with no gene match: 3. CDR3 length: 14 residues. Here the CDR3 reads CASSSGTVYNEQFF. The CDR3 DNA follows: TGTGCCAGCAGTTCCGGGACAGTCTACAATGAGCAGTTCTTC.